The 30 T cell receptor beta chains below were found in one sample sequenced in a study of cytomegalovirus exposure and HLA in healthy donors. PCR primers comprised 60 Vbeta and 13 Jbeta primers. The data were produced by immunoSEQ multiplex PCR, yet TCRdb's version contains in-frame clones alone and is incomplete. Of some 150,000 clones listed, roughly 76% were seen once; the top ten hold approximately 13%. The sequencing input was PBMCs. The receptors shown here come from a woman aged 50 to 60 in good health and CMV-seronegative.

The J gene is TRBJ2-7, the V gene TRBV2; D is uncertain. Trimming stripped 5 bases from V and 2 bases from J, with 7 bases between. Germline lookup yields CDR1 SNHLY and CDR2 FYNNEI. This CDR3 is 12 amino acids long. The CDR3 DNA is TGTGCCAGCAGTCTAGGAACCTACGAGCAGTACTTC. Translation gives CASSLGTYEQYF.

V and J are TRBV10-1 and TRBJ2-7, with TRBD2 matching 13 bases. This CDR3 contains 17 residues. The germline V gene encodes CDR1 WNHNN and CDR2 SYGVQD (reference sequence). V shed 2 bases, J shed 4 bases, and the junction held 8 bases outside the gene matches. In DNA, the CDR3 is TGCGCCAGCAGTGAGGACCGACTAGCGGGGGGACGGTACGAGCAGTACTTC. Its translation: CASSEDRLAGGRYEQYF.

This clone was observed a few times. The rearrangement joins TRBV11-2 to TRBJ2-1, with a tentative D call TRBD2 (5 bases). The CDR3 covers 13 residues. Looked up from germline, CDR1 is SGHAT and CDR2 is FQNNGV. V was shortened by 2 bases and J by 5 bases, with 7 bases between the two germline ends. CDR3 in amino acids: CASSLLRDNEQFF. For the CDR3, the DNA is TGTGCCAGCAGCTTACTGCGGGACAATGAGCAGTTCTTC.

The V call is TRBV19, the J call TRBJ2-7; perhaps TRBD2 as D (7 bases). The CDR3 runs 15 residues. Trimming stripped 4 bases from V and 2 bases from J, with 15 bases between. Germline lookup yields CDR1 LNHDA and CDR2 SQIVND (reference sequence). CDR3 DNA: TGTGCCAGTAGTACGGGGGGCGGGACCGCCTACGAGCAGTACTTC. It encodes CASSTGGGTAYEQYF.

The chain couples TRBV5-1 to TRBJ2-7; weak D call: TRBD2 (5 bases). The length of the CDR3 is 14 residues. V dropped 0 bases and J dropped 3 bases, with 10 bases sitting between them. The germline CDR1 and CDR2 sequences are SGHRS and YFSETQ. CDR3 sequence reads: CASSLVQAGYEQYF. In DNA, the CDR3 is TGCGCCAGCAGCTTGGTGCAGGCGGGCTACGAGCAGTACTTC. The full variable domain, in which reference TRBV5-1 and TRBJ2-7 provide the parts outside the CDR3, is KAGVTQTPRYLIKTRGQQVTLSCSPISGHRSVSWYQQTPGQGLQFLFEYFSETQRNKGNFPGRFSGRQFSNSRSEMNVSTLELGDSALYLCASSLVQAGYEQYFGPGTRLTVT.

In this sample, this clone turned up a few times. The V gene is TRBV5-1, the J gene TRBJ2-5, with TRBD2 matching 9 bases. Looked up from germline, CDR1 is SGHRS and CDR2 is YFSETQ. This CDR3 comprises 16 residues. Trimming at V came to 0 bases and at J to 4 bases, leaving 7 bases not matched to a gene. The CDR3 nucleotides read TGCGCCAGCAGCTTGGCCGGGGCTAGCGGGGCAGAGACCCAGTACTTC. Amino acid sequence: CASSLAGASGAETQYF. The complete variable domain, with remaining parts taken from reference TRBV5-1 and TRBJ2-5, reads KAGVTQTPRYLIKTRGQQVTLSCSPISGHRSVSWYQQTPGQGLQFLFEYFSETQRNKGNFPGRFSGRQFSNSRSEMNVSTLELGDSALYLCASSLAGASGAETQYFGPGTRLLVL.

The rearrangement uses TRBV18 and TRBJ1-1; D remains unclear. V dropped 0 bases and J dropped 8 bases, with 10 bases sitting between them. Germline V CDR1 and CDR2: KGHSH, LQKENI. CDR3 size: 13 residues. The CDR3 sequence is CASSPPREGEAFF. CDR3 coding DNA: TGTGCCAGCTCACCACCCCGGGAAGGGGAAGCTTTCTTT.

The genes are TRBV11-2 and TRBJ2-7; 9 positions agree with TRBD1. Germline values: CDR1 SGHAT, CDR2 FQNNGV. The ends lost 6 bases at V and 1 base at J; junction bases unmatched: 4. This CDR3 has 14 amino acids. The CDR3 is CASSYDRGSYEQYF. CDR3 coding DNA: TGTGCCAGCAGTTATGACAGGGGGTCCTACGAGCAGTACTTC.

The chain has TRBV5-1 and TRBJ1-1, with D unclear. Between the trimmed V and J ends, which lost 0 bases and 1 base, there was a span of 7 bases. CDR1 and CDR2 (germline): SGHRS, YFSETQ. The CDR3 spans 14 residues. CDR3 nucleotide sequence: TGCGCCAGCAGCTTGGCCGGTCCGAACACTGAAGCTTTCTTT. Its translation: CASSLAGPNTEAFF.

V gene TRBV13 combines with J gene TRBJ1-3, with TRBD1 as a possible D gene (5 bases). The ends were cut back, 1 base at V and 0 bases at J, with 13 bases in the middle. Germline CDR1 is PRHDT and CDR2 is FYEKMQ (reference sequence). The CDR3 loop spans 17 amino acids. The CDR3 spells CASSLDLRGGSGNTIYF. CDR3 coding DNA: TGTGCCAGCAGCTTAGACCTTCGGGGGGGCTCTGGAAACACCATATATTTT.

The rearrangement uses TRBV5-4 and TRBJ1-1, with D tentatively TRBD1 (5 bases). The germline gives CDR1 SGHNT, CDR2 YYREEE (reference sequence). This CDR3 spans 15 amino acids. V was trimmed by 4 bases and J by 5 bases, leaving 18 bases between them. CDR3 in DNA: TGTGCCAGCAGCCCCCACACGGGGGTTGAAACTGAAGCTTTCTTT. Residues: CASSPHTGVETEAFF.

The V and J genes are TRBV4-3 and TRBJ2-3; 9 bases map to TRBD2. After removal of 5 bases from V and 4 bases from J, the junction contained 10 bases not matched to a gene. CDR3 size: 16 residues. Germline values: CDR1 LGHNA, CDR2 YSLEER. Here the CDR3 DNA reads TGCGCCAGCAGCACCTCAGCGGGAGGTCTGTCAGATACGCAGTATTTT. It encodes CASSTSAGGLSDTQYF.

The chain carries TRBV30 and TRBJ2-1; possibly TRBD2 for D (6 bases). V lost 5 bases, J lost 3 bases, and 8 bases lay in between. The CDR3 loop spans 12 amino acids. Germline CDR1 GTSNPN, CDR2 SVGIG (reference sequence). CDR3 coding DNA: TGTGCCTGGGGGGGGAGCTACAATGAGCAGTTCTTC. Translating it yields CAWGGSYNEQFF. The full variable domain, in which reference TRBV30 and TRBJ2-1 provide the parts outside the CDR3, is SQTIHQWPATLVQPVGSPLSLECTVEGTSNPNLYWYRQAAGRGLQLLFYSVGIGQISSEVPQNLSASRPQDRQFILSSKKLLLSDSGFYLCAWGGSYNEQFFGPGTRLTVL.

This chain uses TRBV11-2 with TRBJ2-1; 7 nucleotides line up with TRBD2. After removal of 4 bases from V and 5 bases from J, the junction contained 17 bases not matched to a gene. CDR1 is SGHAT, CDR2 FQNNGV, per germline. There are 18 residues in the CDR3. The CDR3 DNA is TGTGCCAGCAGCTCCCCCCCAAAATGGGGGAGGGCGGACAATGAGCAGTTCTTC. Residues: CASSSPPKWGRADNEQFF.

The chain joins TRBV5-5 to TRBJ2-4; D not certain. There are 14 residues in the CDR3. V was pared by 2 bases and J by 0 bases, with 6 bases between. The germline gives CDR1 SGHKS, CDR2 YYEKEE (reference sequence). The CDR3 DNA reads as TGTGCCAGCAGCTTATTACTAGCCAAAAACATTCAGTACTTC. Protein product: CASSLLLAKNIQYF. Full variable domain (remainder filled in from reference TRBV5-5 and TRBJ2-4): DAGVTQSPTHLIKTRGQQVTLRCSPISGHKSVSWYQQVLGQGPQFIFQYYEKEERGRGNFPDRFSARQFPNYSSELNVNALLLGDSALYLCASSLLLAKNIQYFGAGTRLSVL.

This clone was picked up one time. The chain couples TRBV7-2 to TRBJ2-7; D perhaps matches TRBD2 (5 bases). CDR1 is SGHTA and CDR2 is FQGNSA in the germline V gene. The V gene lost 1 base and the J gene lost 2 bases, with 9 bases spanning the gap. This CDR3 comprises 14 residues. In DNA form, the CDR3 reads TGTGCCAGCAGCTTAGATCTAGCAACCTACGAGCAGTACTTC. It yields the protein CASSLDLATYEQYF.

This chain joins TRBV6-5 and TRBJ1-2; 11 bases fit TRBD1. With 4 bases clipped from V and 3 bases from J, the junction kept 7 bases outside the gene matches. Per the germline V gene, CDR1 is MNHEY and CDR2 is SVGAGI. This CDR3 is built from 16 residues. The CDR3 reads CASSSGTGGGYYGYTF. The CDR3 bases are TGTGCCAGCAGTTCCGGGACAGGGGGTGGATACTATGGCTACACCTTC.

The sample holds one count of this clone. The V call is TRBV18, the J call TRBJ2-2; TRBD1 aligns across 7 bases. Germline V gene sequence: CDR1 KGHSH, CDR2 LQKENI. After removal of 6 bases from V and 3 bases from J, the junction contained 7 bases not matched to a gene. This CDR3 has 15 residues. This chain's CDR3 is CASSQTGTDTGELFF. As DNA, the CDR3 is TGTGCCAGCTCCCAGACAGGGACGGACACCGGGGAGCTGTTTTTT. Drawing the rest from reference TRBV18 and TRBJ2-2, the complete variable domain is NAGVMQNPRHLVRRRGQEARLRCSPMKGHSHVYWYRQLPEEGLKFMVYLQKENIIDESGMPKERFSAEFPKEGPSILRIQQVVRGDSAAYFCASSQTGTDTGELFFGEGSRLTVL.

This rearrangement joins TRBV5-1 to TRBJ2-5; 8 positions agree with TRBD1. V shed 0 bases, J shed 2 bases, and the junction held 6 bases outside the gene matches. The germline CDR1 and CDR2 sequences are SGHRS and YFSETQ. The CDR3 extends over 16 amino acids. The CDR3 here is CASSLVFRGQQETQYF. The CDR3 region has the DNA TGCGCCAGCAGCTTGGTTTTCAGGGGGCAGCAAGAGACCCAGTACTTC. The entire variable domain, with the rest obtained from reference TRBV5-1 and TRBJ2-5, is as follows: KAGVTQTPRYLIKTRGQQVTLSCSPISGHRSVSWYQQTPGQGLQFLFEYFSETQRNKGNFPGRFSGRQFSNSRSEMNVSTLELGDSALYLCASSLVFRGQQETQYFGPGTRLLVL.

This CDR3 reads CAISAVAGVETQYF. CDR3 bases: TGTGCCATCAGTGCGGTAGCGGGAGTGGAGACCCAGTACTTC. V usage is TRBV10-3 and J usage is TRBJ2-5; 9 nucleotides line up with TRBD2. Germline V gene data show CDR1 as ENHRY and CDR2 as SYGVKD. The length of the CDR3 is 14 residues. With 4 bases clipped from V and 5 bases from J, the junction kept 5 bases outside the gene matches.

V is TRBV19 and J is TRBJ1-1; D may be TRBD1 (5 bases). Germline values: CDR1 LNHDA, CDR2 SQIVND (reference sequence). With 6 bases removed from V and 7 bases from J, the gap between germline ends came to 18 bases. This CDR3 is built from 14 residues. CDR3 in DNA: TGTGCCAGTAGGGGCGGTGGGGGGGAAGGTGAAGCTTTCTTT. Its translation: CASRGGGGEGEAFF.

The J gene is TRBJ2-2, the V gene TRBV28; 9 bases map to TRBD1. The J segment lost 6 bases and the V segment lost 5 bases, leaving 10 bases of the junction unmatched. CDR3 size: 16 residues. Per the germline V gene, CDR1 is MDHEN and CDR2 is SYDVKM. The CDR3 protein is CASSTIRDRAAGELFF. CDR3 sequence (DNA): TGTGCCAGCAGTACAATTCGGGACAGGGCCGCCGGGGAGCTGTTTTTT.

V usage is TRBV5-1 and J usage is TRBJ2-5; TRBD2 matches 9 bases. The CDR3 runs to 15 residues. Germline CDR1 reads SGHRS; CDR2 reads YFSETQ. With 0 bases clipped from V and 4 bases from J, the junction kept 4 bases outside the gene matches. For the CDR3, the DNA is TGCGCCAGCAGCTTGGGAAATAGCGGGGGAGAGACCCAGTACTTC. It specifies CASSLGNSGGETQYF.

The chain combines TRBV4-2 with TRBJ1-2; D perhaps matches TRBD1 (5 bases). The V gene's germline CDR1 is LGHNA and CDR2 YNFKEQ. The CDR3 loop spans 15 amino acids. V dropped 0 bases and J dropped 4 bases, with 12 bases sitting between them. For the CDR3, the DNA is TGTGCCAGCAGCCAAGAGACAGTTCAATTCTATGGCTACACCTTC. Its translation: CASSQETVQFYGYTF.

This clone occurred a few times. V and J are TRBV19 and TRBJ2-4, with TRBD2 identical over 9 bases. V lost 5 bases and J lost 1; bases outside the gene matches: 9. Germline values: CDR1 LNHDA, CDR2 SQIVND (reference sequence). The CDR3 has 17 amino acids. Here the CDR3 reads CASSLRGSGSAKNIQYF. CDR3 nucleotide sequence: TGTGCCAGTAGTCTGAGGGGTAGCGGGAGTGCCAAAAACATTCAGTACTTC.

The chain employs TRBV12-5 and TRBJ2-1, with a possible D match to TRBD2 (5 bases). Per the germline V gene, CDR1 is LGHNT and CDR2 is FRNRAP. Trimming shortened V by 5 bases and J by 6 bases, and 8 bases separated the two germline ends. The CDR3 is 12 amino acids. This chain's CDR3 is CASGTGVNEQFF. CDR3 bases: TGTGCTAGTGGTACCGGGGTCAATGAGCAGTTCTTC.

V and J are TRBV18 and TRBJ2-5, with D perhaps matching TRBD2 (5 bases). Germline CDR1 and CDR2: KGHSH and LQKENI. This CDR3 spans 13 amino acids. V lost 10 bases and J 2 bases, leaving 14 bases between the germline ends. The DNA for the CDR3 is TGTGCCACCCAACCCGGGGTTCAAGAGACCCAGTACTTC. Its protein product is CATQPGVQETQYF.

The chain is built from TRBV23-1 and TRBJ2-5, with D possibly matching TRBD1 (7 bases). TRBV23-1 is sorted into the ORF group, with uncertain function. Trimming took off 0 bases at V and 0 bases at J, with 17 bases between the two ends. The CDR3 is made up of 18 amino acids. CDR3 in amino acids: CASSQSRGAQGYQETQYF. The CDR3 region has the DNA TGCGCCAGCAGTCAATCGAGGGGGGCACAGGGGTACCAAGAGACCCAGTACTTC.

This rearrangement joins TRBV5-6 to TRBJ2-7; 7 nucleotides match TRBD2. Germline CDR1 SGHDT, CDR2 YYEEEE. This CDR3 comprises 16 residues. The ends lost 4 bases at V and 3 bases at J; junction bases unmatched: 13. CDR3 in amino acids: CASSGLGTVSNYEQYF. DNA of the CDR3: TGTGCCAGCAGCGGACTAGGGACTGTCAGTAACTACGAGCAGTACTTC.

The chain joins TRBV30 to TRBJ2-3; possibly TRBD2 for D (6 bases). V shed 0 bases and J shed 2 bases, with 9 bases lying between them. The CDR3 sequence is 14 residues long. Germline V gives CDR1 GTSNPN, CDR2 SVGIG (reference sequence). The CDR3 reads CAWSVGLFTDTQYF. The CDR3 DNA is TGTGCCTGGAGTGTGGGACTCTTCACAGATACGCAGTATTTT.